Presented here are 5 T cell receptor beta chains from one specimen sequenced in a study of cytomegalovirus exposure and HLA in healthy donors. The primer mix had 60 Vbeta and 13 Jbeta primers. TCRdb's copy holds only in-frame clones and misses some; the assay was immunoSEQ multiplex PCR. The sample records more than 100,000 clones, approximately 87% being singletons. The sample was PBMCs. The source is a woman in her 30s in good health and CMV-seronegative.

This sequence joins TRBV19 and TRBJ1-5; 10 bases map to TRBD1. J lost 5 bases, V lost 5 bases, and 3 bases had no gene match. CDR3 length equals 14 residues. Germline CDR1 and CDR2: LNHDA and SQIVND (reference sequence). DNA of the CDR3: TGTGCCAGTAGTCCGACAGGGGGCGATCAGCCCCAGCATTTT. Its protein is CASSPTGGDQPQHF.

This clone was recorded a few times. The chain has TRBV5-6 and TRBJ1-6, with 7 bases matching TRBD1. The V segment lost 4 bases and the J segment 14 bases; nucleotides outside the gene matches: 9. CDR1 is SGHDT and CDR2 is YYEEEE in the germline V gene. The length of the CDR3 is 13 residues. This CDR3 reads CASSRGTALSLHF. CDR3 DNA sequence: TGTGCCAGCAGCCGCGGGACAGCTCTTTCCCTCCACTTT. Filled out from reference TRBV5-6 and TRBJ1-6, the complete variable domain reads DAGVTQSPTHLIKTRGQQVTLRCSPKSGHDTVSWYQQALGQGPQFIFQYYEEEERQRGNFPDRFSGHQFPNYSSELNVNALLLGDSALYLCASSRGTALSLHFGNGTRLTVT.

The rearrangement uses TRBV10-3 and TRBJ1-1; the match to TRBD1 covers 7 bases. V lost 6 bases, J lost 1 base, and 5 bases stayed unmatched. Germline V gene lookup returns CDR1 ENHRY and CDR2 SYGVKD. This CDR3 contains 14 residues. CDR3 in DNA: TGTGCCATCAGAGCGGACAGGTGGAACACTGAAGCTTTCTTT. Protein sequence: CAIRADRWNTEAFF.

This sequence joins TRBV27 and TRBJ1-5, with TRBD1 as a possible D gene (6 bases). CDR3 length: 17 amino acids. The germline V and J ends were trimmed by 5 bases and 2 bases, with 19 bases remaining between them. The germline V gene has CDR1 MNHEY and CDR2 SMNVEV (reference sequence). The CDR3 DNA sequence: TGTGCCAGCAGTCCCCATGCGGGGGGCGCTGGCAATCAGCCCCAGCATTTT. It is translated as CASSPHAGGAGNQPQHF.

With respect to this clone: The same CDR3 can be traced to other DNA sequences in this sample. The J gene is TRBJ2-5, the V gene TRBV7-9; D is uncertain. With 5 bases removed from V and 1 base from J, the gap between germline ends came to 2 bases. This CDR3 contains 11 residues. Per germline, CDR1 SEHNR and CDR2 FQNEAQ (reference sequence). Written as DNA, the CDR3 is TGTGCCAGCAGCCTCCAAGAGACCCAGTACTTC. It specifies CASSLQETQYF. Based on the CDR3 plus reference TRBV7-9 and TRBJ2-5, the full variable domain is DTGVSQNPRHKITKRGQNVTFRCDPISEHNRLYWYRQTLGQGPEFLTYFQNEAQLEKSRLLSDRFSAERPKGSFSTLEIQRTEQGDSAMYLCASSLQETQYFGPGTRLLVL.